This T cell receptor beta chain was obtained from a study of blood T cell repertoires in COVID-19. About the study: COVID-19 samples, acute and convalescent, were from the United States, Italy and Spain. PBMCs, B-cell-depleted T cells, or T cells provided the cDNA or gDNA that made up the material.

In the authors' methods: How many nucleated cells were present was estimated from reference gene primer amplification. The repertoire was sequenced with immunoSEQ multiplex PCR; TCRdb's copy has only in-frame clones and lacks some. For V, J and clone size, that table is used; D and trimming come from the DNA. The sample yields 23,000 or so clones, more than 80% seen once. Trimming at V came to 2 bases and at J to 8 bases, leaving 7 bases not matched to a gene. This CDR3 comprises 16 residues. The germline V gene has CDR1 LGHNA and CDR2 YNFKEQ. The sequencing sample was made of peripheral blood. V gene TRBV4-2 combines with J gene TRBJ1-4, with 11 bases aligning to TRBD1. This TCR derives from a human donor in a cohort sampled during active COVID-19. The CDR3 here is CASSQQRTGGREKLFF. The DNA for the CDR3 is TGTGCCAGCAGCCAACAAAGGACAGGGGGCCGAGAAAAACTGTTTTTT.